The text below deals with one T cell receptor beta chain. The data were taken from a study of blood T cell repertoires in COVID-19. Measured with immunoSEQ multiplex PCR; TCRdb has only the in-frame clones, and not every one. This sample yields more than 150,000 clones, of which about 86% are seen a single time; over 13% belongs to the top ten. Sequencing input: peripheral blood. This TCR was sampled from a man aged 25-45 years with active or convalescent COVID-19.

This CDR3 reads CASSPGQGPVPYGYTF. The CDR3 DNA follows: TGTGCCAGCAGCCCCGGACAGGGACCCGTACCCTATGGCTACACCTTC. The chain is built from TRBV7-9 and TRBJ1-2, with 8 bases lining up with TRBD1. The germline V gene encodes CDR1 SEHNR and CDR2 FQNEAQ (reference sequence). The CDR3 spans 16 residues. V dropped 5 bases and J dropped 4; count of bases not matched to a gene: 12. Full variable domain (remainder filled in from reference TRBV7-9 and TRBJ1-2): DTGVSQNPRHKITKRGQNVTFRCDPISEHNRLYWYRQTLGQGPEFLTYFQNEAQLEKSRLLSDRFSAERPKGSFSTLEIQRTEQGDSAMYLCASSPGQGPVPYGYTFGSGTRLTVV.